These 21 T cell receptor beta chains were all obtained from the same sample, sequenced in a study of Tregs in tolerant kidney transplant recipients. Clones were sequenced by immunoSEQ multiplex PCR, and TCRdb holds only the in-frame ones, with some missing. The sample contains about 240,000 clones, about 86% of which appear only once. The material sequenced was CD4+ T cells from blood. The receptors derive from a human donor in good health.

The rearrangement uses TRBV6-5 and TRBJ1-3; D is uncertain. This CDR3 is 15 amino acids long. CDR1 and CDR2 from the germline V gene are MNHEY and SVGAGI. Trimming took off 6 bases at V and 0 bases at J, with 12 bases between the two ends. The CDR3 DNA reads TGTGCCAGCAGCAAAGACACGAACTCTGGAAACACCATATATTTT. Translated, it gives CASSKDTNSGNTIYF.

On this clone: A junction end diverges from the germline sequence, so it may reflect a read error. At the DNA level, this CDR3 is encoded by other sequences in the same sample as well. This chain links TRBV7-6 with TRBJ1-6, with 7 bases identical to TRBD1. The V gene's germline CDR1 is SGHVS and CDR2 FNYEAQ. The CDR3 runs to 19 residues. CDR3 amino acids: CASSLDPGQMSSYNSPLHF. CDR3 DNA sequence: TGCGCCAGCAGCTTAGATCCGGGACAGATGAGCTCCTATAATTCACCCCTCCACTTT.

The V gene is TRBV7-2, the J gene TRBJ2-5; no reliable D call. The germline CDR1 and CDR2 sequences are SGHTA and FQGNSA. The CDR3 is 11 amino acids. With 5 bases removed from V and 7 bases from J, the gap between germline ends came to 8 bases. The DNA of the CDR3 is TGTGCCAGCAGCGTTGGGTCGACCCAGTACTTC. Amino acid sequence: CASSVGSTQYF.

The chain combines TRBV28 with TRBJ2-7, with TRBD2 matching over 10 bases. Germline V gene lookup returns CDR1 MDHEN and CDR2 SYDVKM. This CDR3 contains 18 residues. V gave up 5 bases and J gave up 5 bases; unmatched junction bases: 18. DNA for the CDR3: TGTGCCAGCAGTCTGGGACGCCGGCTAGCGGGAGTACCCCACGAGCAGTACTTC. It specifies CASSLGRRLAGVPHEQYF.

The J gene is TRBJ2-2, the V gene TRBV7-3, with D tentatively TRBD2 (6 bases). The V gene lost 1 base and the J gene lost 7 bases, with 13 bases spanning the gap. Germline CDR1 SGHTA, CDR2 FQGTGA. The length of the CDR3 is 15 residues. CDR3 amino acids: CASSLMEGVSGELFF. The CDR3 DNA reads as TGTGCCAGCAGCTTAATGGAGGGCGTGAGCGGGGAGCTGTTTTTT.

This sequence joins TRBV29-1 and TRBJ2-7; 14 bases line up with TRBD2. With V trimmed by 4 bases and J by 3 bases, 5 bases remained unmatched. Per the germline V gene, CDR1 is SQVTM and CDR2 is ANQGSEA. The length of the CDR3 is 15 residues. In DNA, the CDR3 is TGCAGCGTTGCAGGGGGACTAGCGGGGGACTACGAGCAGTACTTC. Encoded protein: CSVAGGLAGDYEQYF.

The chain recombines TRBV7-8 with TRBJ2-7; 8 nucleotides agree with TRBD1. V dropped 5 bases and J dropped 0; count of bases not matched to a gene: 6. Germline V lookup: CDR1 SGHVS, CDR2 FQNEAQ. The CDR3 length is 15 residues. The CDR3 here is CASSVTTGASYEQYF. Written as DNA, the CDR3 is TGTGCCAGCAGCGTAACGACAGGGGCCTCCTACGAGCAGTACTTC. Combining the CDR3 with reference TRBV7-8 and TRBJ2-7 gives the whole variable domain GAGVSQSPRYKVAKRGQDVALRCDPISGHVSLFWYQQALGQGPEFLTYFQNEAQLDKSGLPSDRFFAERPEGSVSTLKIQRTQQEDSAVYLCASSVTTGASYEQYFGPGTRLTVT.

This chain joins TRBV18 and TRBJ2-2; D is unclear. This CDR3 comprises 15 residues. The germline V and J ends were trimmed by 5 bases and 4 bases, with 14 bases remaining between them. Germline values: CDR1 KGHSH, CDR2 LQKENI. CDR3 sequence: CASSSIPGSTGELFF. The CDR3 DNA reads TGTGCCAGCTCATCCATCCCGGGCTCCACCGGGGAGCTGTTTTTT.

This chain links TRBV30 with TRBJ1-1; no definite D call. The germline V and J ends were trimmed by 1 base and 1 base, with 13 bases remaining between them. The CDR3 spans 15 residues. Germline CDR1 and CDR2: GTSNPN and SVGIG (reference sequence). CDR3 sequence (DNA): TGTGCCTGGAGTGGGCCCAGGAGCGGGAACACTGAAGCTTTCTTT. It codes for CAWSGPRSGNTEAFF.

The chain uses TRBV27 and TRBJ1-1; 9 nucleotides agree with TRBD1. This CDR3 is 16 amino acids long. Losses at the gene ends were 3 bases for V and 7 bases for J; bases not matched to a gene: 12. The germline gives CDR1 MNHEY, CDR2 SMNVEV (reference sequence). CDR3 coding DNA: TGTGCCAGCAGTTTTGGCAGACAGGGGGTGGCCATTGAAGCTTTCTTT. It translates to CASSFGRQGVAIEAFF.

This chain connects TRBV6-5 to TRBJ2-4; either TRBD1 or TRBD2 may fit D (5 bases each). Trimming stripped 0 bases from V and 5 bases from J, with 8 bases between. The V gene's germline CDR1 is MNHEY and CDR2 SVGAGI. This CDR3 contains 14 residues. The CDR3 bases are TGTGCCAGCAGTTACTCGCCGGGGCAAAACATTCAGTACTTC. Translated, it gives CASSYSPGQNIQYF.

The rearrangement joins TRBV5-4 to TRBJ1-1; tentative D call: TRBD1 (5 bases). This CDR3 has 16 residues. Germline V lookup: CDR1 SGHNT, CDR2 YYREEE (reference sequence). Trimming pared 4 bases from V and 0 bases from J, leaving 16 bases between. CDR3 protein: CASSLGGWGMNTEAFF. The CDR3 DNA follows: TGTGCCAGCAGCCTGGGGGGTTGGGGAATGAACACTGAAGCTTTCTTT.

V gene TRBV6-1 combines with J gene TRBJ1-1; D gene ambiguous. The CDR3 loop spans 14 amino acids. Germline V gene data show CDR1 as MNHNS and CDR2 as SASEGT. V was clipped by 4 bases and J by 1 base, with 10 bases between them. As DNA, the CDR3 is TGTGCCAGCAGTGCGGCAGGTAAGAACACTGAAGCTTTCTTT. It encodes CASSAAGKNTEAFF.

This clone appeared a single time. The J gene is TRBJ2-2, the V gene TRBV18, with 13 bases aligning to TRBD2. Germline lookup yields CDR1 KGHSH and CDR2 LQKENI. The V segment lost 2 bases and the J segment 0 bases; nucleotides outside the gene matches: 0. The CDR3 length is 17 residues. This chain's CDR3 is CASSPTSGGANTGELFF. The CDR3 bases are TGTGCCAGCTCACCAACTAGCGGGGGGGCGAACACCGGGGAGCTGTTTTTT.

This clone was seen only a few times. CDR3 bases: TGTGCCAGCAGTCCCACAGGGGGCTCTGAAAAACTGTTTTTT. This gives the protein CASSPTGGSEKLFF. The chain recombines TRBV6-5 with TRBJ1-4; 9 bases match TRBD1. Germline V gives CDR1 MNHEY, CDR2 SVGAGI. The CDR3 covers 14 residues. V shed 5 bases and J 7 bases; nucleotides not matched to a gene: 5.

The chain uses TRBV6-5 and TRBJ2-7; D is uncertain. CDR1 is MNHEY, CDR2 SVGAGI, per germline. Trimming took 1 base from V and 2 from J, leaving 6 bases between them. This CDR3 is built from 13 residues. Written as DNA, the CDR3 is TGTGCCAGCAGTTACTTGGACGCCTACGAGCAGTACTTC. Amino acid sequence: CASSYLDAYEQYF.

The chain recombines TRBV11-2 with TRBJ1-2; D uncertain. Trimming removed 1 base from V and 7 bases from J, with 1 base in between. CDR1 and CDR2 (germline): SGHAT, FQNNGV. The CDR3 extends over 10 amino acids. CDR3 sequence reads: CASSLGGYTF. CDR3 DNA: TGTGCCAGCAGCTTAGGTGGCTACACCTTC.

In this sample, this clone turned up once. The chain joins TRBV6-1 to TRBJ1-5; unclear D gene. Trimming removed 3 bases at V and 0 bases at J, with 9 bases between. Germline CDR1 and CDR2: MNHNS and SASEGT. The CDR3 extends over 15 amino acids. In DNA form, the CDR3 reads TGTGCCAGCAGTGACCAGTTTAATAGCAATCAGCCCCAGCATTTT. Residues: CASSDQFNSNQPQHF.

V gene TRBV10-2 combines with J gene TRBJ2-3; D is perhaps TRBD1 or TRBD2 (6 bases each). Trimming shortened V by 8 bases and J by 3 bases, and 18 bases separated the two germline ends. The germline gives CDR1 WSHSY, CDR2 SAAADI. The length of the CDR3 is 15 residues. As DNA, the CDR3 is TGCGCCAGCGTCGAAGGGGGGCCCAATACAGATACGCAGTATTTT. Its translation: CASVEGGPNTDTQYF.

The CDR3 reads CAWSYGTSAGHEQYF. In DNA, the CDR3 is TGTGCCTGGAGTTATGGGACCTCCGCGGGCCACGAGCAGTACTTC. The chain uses TRBV30 and TRBJ2-7; D tentatively reads TRBD1 or TRBD2 (5 bases each). This CDR3 is 15 amino acids long. The germline V gene encodes CDR1 GTSNPN and CDR2 SVGIG (reference sequence). V dropped 2 bases and J dropped 5 bases, with 19 bases sitting between them.

This clone has a handful of counts. This rearrangement joins TRBV6-5 to TRBJ1-2; D remains unclear. The germline gives CDR1 MNHEY, CDR2 SVGAGI. The CDR3 totals 13 residues. Trimming removed 6 bases at V and 4 bases at J, with 12 bases between. In DNA, the CDR3 is TGTGCCAGCAGACCCGACCCGTTCTATGGCTACACCTTC. As protein: CASRPDPFYGYTF.